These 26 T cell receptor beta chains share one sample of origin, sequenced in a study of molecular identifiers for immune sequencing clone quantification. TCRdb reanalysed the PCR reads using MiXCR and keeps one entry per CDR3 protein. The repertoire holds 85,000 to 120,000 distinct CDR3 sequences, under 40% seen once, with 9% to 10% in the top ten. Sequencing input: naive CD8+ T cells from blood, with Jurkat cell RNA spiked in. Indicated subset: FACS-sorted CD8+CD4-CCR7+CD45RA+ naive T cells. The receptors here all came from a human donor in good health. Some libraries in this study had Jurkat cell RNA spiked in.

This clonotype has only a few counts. The CDR3 DNA is TGCGCCAGCAGCCAAGATACTAGCGGGAAACAGACCCAGTACTTC. It is translated as CASSQDTSGKQTQYF. This chain connects TRBV4-3 to TRBJ2-5, with TRBD2 matching 10 bases. Looked up from germline, CDR1 is LGHNA and CDR2 is YSLEER. This CDR3 has 15 residues. The trim removed 0 bases at V and 6 bases at J, leaving 4 bases unmatched.

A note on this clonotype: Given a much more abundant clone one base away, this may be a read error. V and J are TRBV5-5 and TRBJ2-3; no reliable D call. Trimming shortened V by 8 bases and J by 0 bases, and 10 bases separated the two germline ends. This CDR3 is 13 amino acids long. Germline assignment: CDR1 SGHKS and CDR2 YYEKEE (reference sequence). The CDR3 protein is CASLTGSTDTQYF. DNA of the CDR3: TGTGCCAGTCTGACCGGGAGCACAGATACGCAGTATTTT.

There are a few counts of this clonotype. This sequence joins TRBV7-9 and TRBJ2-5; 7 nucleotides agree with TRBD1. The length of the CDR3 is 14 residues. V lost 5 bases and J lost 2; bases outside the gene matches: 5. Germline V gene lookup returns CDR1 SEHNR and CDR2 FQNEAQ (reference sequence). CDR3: CASSPKTGQETQYF. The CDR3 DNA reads TGTGCCAGCAGCCCAAAGACAGGGCAAGAGACCCAGTACTTC.

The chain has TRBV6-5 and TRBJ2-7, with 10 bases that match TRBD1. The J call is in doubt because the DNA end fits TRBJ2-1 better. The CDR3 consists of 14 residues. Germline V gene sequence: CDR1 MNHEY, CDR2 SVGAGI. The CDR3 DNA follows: TGTGCCAGCAGTTACGGGACAGGGGCAAAGAAGCAGTTCTTC. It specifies CASSYGTGAKKQFF.

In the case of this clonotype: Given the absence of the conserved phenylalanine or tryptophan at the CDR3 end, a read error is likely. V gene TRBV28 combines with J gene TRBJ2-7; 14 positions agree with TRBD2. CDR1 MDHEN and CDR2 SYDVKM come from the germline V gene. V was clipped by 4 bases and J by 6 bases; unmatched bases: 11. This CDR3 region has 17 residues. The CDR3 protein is CASSSPGLAGVLAEQYY. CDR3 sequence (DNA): TGTGCCAGCAGTTCCCCGGGACTAGCGGGAGTTTTAGCCGAGCAGTACTAC.

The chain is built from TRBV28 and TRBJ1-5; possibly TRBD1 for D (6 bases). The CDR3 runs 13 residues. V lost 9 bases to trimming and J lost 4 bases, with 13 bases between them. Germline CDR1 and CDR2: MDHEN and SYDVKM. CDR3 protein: CASQTGRNQPQHF. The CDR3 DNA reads TGTGCCAGTCAGACAGGCCGTAATCAGCCCCAGCATTTT.

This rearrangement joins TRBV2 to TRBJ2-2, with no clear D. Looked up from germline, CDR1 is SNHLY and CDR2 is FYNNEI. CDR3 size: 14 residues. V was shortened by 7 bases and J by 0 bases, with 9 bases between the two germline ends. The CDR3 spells CASTTEANTGELFF. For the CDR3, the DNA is TGTGCCAGCACCACGGAAGCGAACACCGGGGAGCTGTTTTTT. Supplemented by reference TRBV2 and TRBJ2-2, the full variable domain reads EPEVTQTPSHQVTQMGQEVILRCVPISNHLYFYWYRQILGQKVEFLVSFYNNEISEKSEIFDDQFSVERPDGSNFTLKIRSTKLEDSAMYFCASTTEANTGELFFGEGSRLTVL.

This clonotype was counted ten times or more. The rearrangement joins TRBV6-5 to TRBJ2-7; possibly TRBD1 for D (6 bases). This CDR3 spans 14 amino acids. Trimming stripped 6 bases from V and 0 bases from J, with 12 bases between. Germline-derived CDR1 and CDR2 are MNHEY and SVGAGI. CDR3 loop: CASSLDRFSYEQYF. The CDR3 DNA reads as TGTGCCAGCAGCCTGGACAGATTCTCCTACGAGCAGTACTTC.

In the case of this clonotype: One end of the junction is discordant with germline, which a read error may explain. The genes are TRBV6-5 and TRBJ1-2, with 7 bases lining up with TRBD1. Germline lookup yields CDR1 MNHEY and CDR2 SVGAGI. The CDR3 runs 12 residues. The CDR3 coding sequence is TGTGCCAGCAGAACAGGGGCGTATGGCTACGCCTTC. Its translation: CASRTGAYGYAF.

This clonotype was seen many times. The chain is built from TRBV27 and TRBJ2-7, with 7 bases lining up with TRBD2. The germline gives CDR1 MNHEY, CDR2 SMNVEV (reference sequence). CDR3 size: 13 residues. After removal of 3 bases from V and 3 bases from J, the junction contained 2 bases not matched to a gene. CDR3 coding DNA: TGTGCCAGCAGTTTGTCTAGCGGCTACGAGCAGTACTTC. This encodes CASSLSSGYEQYF.

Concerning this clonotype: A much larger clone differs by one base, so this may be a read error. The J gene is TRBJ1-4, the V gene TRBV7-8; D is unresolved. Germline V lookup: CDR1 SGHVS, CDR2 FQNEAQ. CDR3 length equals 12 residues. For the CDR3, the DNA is TGTGTCAGCAGCCCCTTAGGTGAAAAACTGTTTTTT. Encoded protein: CVSSPLGEKLFF.

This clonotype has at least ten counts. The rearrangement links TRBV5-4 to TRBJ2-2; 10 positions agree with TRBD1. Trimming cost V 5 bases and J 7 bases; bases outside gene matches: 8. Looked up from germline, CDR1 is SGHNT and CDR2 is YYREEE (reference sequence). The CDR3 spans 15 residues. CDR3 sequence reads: CASRPDRGQIGELFF. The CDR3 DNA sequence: TGTGCCAGCAGACCCGACAGGGGGCAGATCGGGGAGCTGTTTTTT.

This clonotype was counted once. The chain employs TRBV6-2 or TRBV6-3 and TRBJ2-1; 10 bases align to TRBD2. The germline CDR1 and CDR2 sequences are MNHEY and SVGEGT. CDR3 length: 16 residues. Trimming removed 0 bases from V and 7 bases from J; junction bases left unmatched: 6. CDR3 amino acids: CASSYSASGRQNEQFF. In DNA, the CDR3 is TGTGCCAGCAGTTACTCAGCTAGCGGGAGACAGAATGAGCAGTTCTTC.

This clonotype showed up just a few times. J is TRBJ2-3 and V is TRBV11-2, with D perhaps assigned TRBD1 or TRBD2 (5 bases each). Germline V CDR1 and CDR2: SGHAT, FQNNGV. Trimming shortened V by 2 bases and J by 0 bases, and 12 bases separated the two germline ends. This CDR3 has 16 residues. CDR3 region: CASSLWDATSTDTQYF. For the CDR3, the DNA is TGTGCCAGCAGCTTATGGGACGCCACTAGCACAGATACGCAGTATTTT.

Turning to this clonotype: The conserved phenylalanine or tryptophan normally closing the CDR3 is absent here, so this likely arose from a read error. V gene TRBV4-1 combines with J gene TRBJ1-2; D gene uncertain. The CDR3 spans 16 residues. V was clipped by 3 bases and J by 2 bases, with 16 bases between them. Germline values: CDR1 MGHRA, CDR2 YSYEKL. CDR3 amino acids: CASSQEASHPNYGYTI. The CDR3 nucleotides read TGCGCCAGCAGCCAGGAGGCCAGCCATCCCAACTATGGCTACACCATC.

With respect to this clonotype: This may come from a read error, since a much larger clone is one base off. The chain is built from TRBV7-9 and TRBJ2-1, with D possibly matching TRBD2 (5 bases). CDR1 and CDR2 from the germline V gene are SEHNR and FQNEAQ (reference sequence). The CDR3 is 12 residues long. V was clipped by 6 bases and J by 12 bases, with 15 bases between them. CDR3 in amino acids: CASSQGLYVQFF. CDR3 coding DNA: TGTGCCAGCAGTCAAGGACTGTATGTGCAGTTCTTC.

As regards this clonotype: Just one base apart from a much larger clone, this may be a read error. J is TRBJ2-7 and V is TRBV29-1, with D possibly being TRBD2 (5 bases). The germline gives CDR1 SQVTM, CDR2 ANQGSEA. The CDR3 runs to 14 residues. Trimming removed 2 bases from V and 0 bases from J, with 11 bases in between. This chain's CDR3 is CSVETARVSYEQYF. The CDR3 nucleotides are TGCAGCGTTGAAACAGCGAGGGTCTCCTACGAGCAGTACTTC.

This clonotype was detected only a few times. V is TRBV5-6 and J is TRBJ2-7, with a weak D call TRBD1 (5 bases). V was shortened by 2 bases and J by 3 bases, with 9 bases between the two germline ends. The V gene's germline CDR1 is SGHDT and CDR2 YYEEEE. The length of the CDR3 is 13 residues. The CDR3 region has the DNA TGTGCCAGCAGCTTCGGCAGGGACTACGAGCAGTACTTC. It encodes CASSFGRDYEQYF. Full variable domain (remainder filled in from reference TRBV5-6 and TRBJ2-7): DAGVTQSPTHLIKTRGQQVTLRCSPKSGHDTVSWYQQALGQGPQFIFQYYEEEERQRGNFPDRFSGHQFPNYSSELNVNALLLGDSALYLCASSFGRDYEQYFGPGTRLTVT.

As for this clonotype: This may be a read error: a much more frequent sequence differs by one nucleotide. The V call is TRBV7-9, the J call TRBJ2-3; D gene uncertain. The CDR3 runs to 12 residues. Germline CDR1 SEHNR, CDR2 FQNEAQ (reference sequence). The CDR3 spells CASSLVRDTQCF. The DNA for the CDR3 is TGTGCCAGCAGCTTAGTAAGGGATACGCAGTGTTTT.

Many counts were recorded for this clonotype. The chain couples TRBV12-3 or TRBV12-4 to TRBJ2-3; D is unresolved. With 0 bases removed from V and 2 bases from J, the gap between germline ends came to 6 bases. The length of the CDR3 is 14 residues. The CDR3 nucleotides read TGTGCCAGCAGTTTAGCAGGTACCACAGATACGCAGTATTTT. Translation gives CASSLAGTTDTQYF.

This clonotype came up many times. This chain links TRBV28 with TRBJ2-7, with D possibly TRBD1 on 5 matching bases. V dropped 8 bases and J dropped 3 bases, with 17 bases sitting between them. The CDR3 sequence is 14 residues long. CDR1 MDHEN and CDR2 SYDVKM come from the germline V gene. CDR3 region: CASQAQGTYYEQYF. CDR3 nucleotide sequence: TGTGCCAGCCAGGCCCAGGGTACCTACTACGAGCAGTACTTC.

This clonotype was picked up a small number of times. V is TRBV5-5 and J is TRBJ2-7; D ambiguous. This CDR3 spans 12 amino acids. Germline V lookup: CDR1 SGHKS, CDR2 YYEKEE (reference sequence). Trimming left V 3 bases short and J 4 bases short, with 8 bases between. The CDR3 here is CASSWVLYEQYF. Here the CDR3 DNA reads TGTGCCAGCAGCTGGGTTTTATACGAGCAGTACTTC.

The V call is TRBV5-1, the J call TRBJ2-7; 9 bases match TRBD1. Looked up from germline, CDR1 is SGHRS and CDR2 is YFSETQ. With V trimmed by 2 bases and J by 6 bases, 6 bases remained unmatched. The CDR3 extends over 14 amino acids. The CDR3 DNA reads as TGCGCCAGCAGCTTCATCGGGACAGGGTCCGAGCAGTACTTC. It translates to CASSFIGTGSEQYF.

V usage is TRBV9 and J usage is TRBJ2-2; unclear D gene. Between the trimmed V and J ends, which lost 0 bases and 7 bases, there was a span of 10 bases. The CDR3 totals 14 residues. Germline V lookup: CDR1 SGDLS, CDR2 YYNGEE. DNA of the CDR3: TGTGCCAGCAGCGTAGGGTCAGGCGGCGGGGAGCTGTTTTTT. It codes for CASSVGSGGGELFF.

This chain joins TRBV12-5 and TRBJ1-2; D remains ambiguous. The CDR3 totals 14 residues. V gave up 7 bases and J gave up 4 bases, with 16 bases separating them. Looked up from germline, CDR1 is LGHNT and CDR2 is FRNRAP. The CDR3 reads CASASWGDPYGYTF. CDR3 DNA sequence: TGTGCTAGTGCCTCGTGGGGAGACCCCTATGGCTACACCTTC.

The CDR3 nucleotides are TGTGCCAGCAGCTTGGGGGAAGACAGGGGGACTGAAGCTTTCTTT. Its translation is CASSLGEDRGTEAFF. The rearrangement joins TRBV5-4 to TRBJ1-1; TRBD1 matches at 9 bases. J lost 5 bases, V lost 0 bases, and 5 bases had no gene match. The germline gives CDR1 SGHNT, CDR2 YYREEE (reference sequence). The CDR3 is 15 residues long.